These 5 T cell receptor beta chains were all obtained from the same sample, sequenced in a study of blood T cells in healthy people across ages (dated by TCRdb to the mid-2010s). Receptor amplification or capture employed 5' RACE. A second PCR of roughly 6 to 11 cycles was run with a J-beta primer mix and a sample-barcoded 5' primer. Through fastp at Q25 and MiXCR, TCRdb rebuilt clones from the public reads, retaining in-frame beta chains. Rows matching on CDR3 protein sequence are summarized as one entry with the most common DNA and genes. This sample is represented by fewer than 2,000,000 distinct CDR3 sequences; approximately 39% of them were singletons. Together, the top ten hold roughly 23% of the sample. The sample comprised blood. Receptors were obtained from a human donor in good health.

The genes are TRBV20-1 and TRBJ2-7; D gene unclear. CDR1 and CDR2 (germline): DFQATT, SNEGSKA (reference sequence). CDR3 length: 14 residues. Trimming stripped 0 bases from V and 2 bases from J, with 11 bases between. The CDR3 sequence is CSARDLARAYEQYF. CDR3 bases: TGCAGTGCTAGAGATCTTGCCCGAGCCTACGAGCAGTACTTC.

The chain combines TRBV15 with TRBJ1-2; no reliable D call. This CDR3 region has 12 residues. Per germline, CDR1 LNHNV and CDR2 YYDKDF (reference sequence). V was cut by 1 base and J by 8 bases, with 8 bases left in between. This CDR3 reads CATSRGPVGYTF. The CDR3 DNA reads as TGTGCCACCAGCAGAGGCCCAGTAGGCTACACCTTC.

The CDR3 coding sequence is TGCGCCAGCAGCCAAGATCGTGGACTAGTGGAGACCCAGTACTTC. Protein: CASSQDRGLVETQYF. This chain connects TRBV4-3 to TRBJ2-5, with TRBD2 identical over 7 bases. After removal of 0 bases from V and 5 bases from J, the junction contained 6 bases not matched to a gene. From germline, CDR1 is LGHNA and CDR2 YSLEER. The CDR3 totals 15 residues.

The V gene is TRBV6-2 or TRBV6-3, the J gene TRBJ2-5; TRBD2 might be the D (7 bases). V was shortened by 6 bases and J by 4 bases, with 15 bases between the two germline ends. This CDR3 comprises 14 residues. Per germline, CDR1 MNHEY and CDR2 SVGEGT. The CDR3 coding sequence is TGTGCCAGCAGGGGACGGGGGGCCTTAGAGACCCAGTACTTC. This codes for CASRGRGALETQYF.

This clonotype was counted between two and nine times. This could be a read error, since a much larger clone is one nucleotide away. The rearrangement links TRBV6-5 to TRBJ1-5, with TRBD1 matching over 7 bases. The CDR3 totals 14 residues. In germline, CDR1 is MNHEY, CDR2 SVGAGI. CDR3 DNA sequence: TGTGCCTGCAGTTACACAGGGGCTGGTCAGCCCCAGCATTTT. Protein product: CACSYTGAGQPQHF.